A selection of T cell receptor beta chains follows, all from one sample in a study of T cells in localized non-small cell lung cancer. Clones were read by immunoSEQ multiplex PCR, and TCRdb kept only the in-frame ones, dropping some. The sample comprises tens of thousands of clones, 86% of which are singletons, and about 1.1% rests with the top ten. The material was peripheral blood, obtained before any cancer treatment. All receptors derive from a woman aged 40-75 years with stage I lung adenocarcinoma. CDR3s include the opening cysteine and the closing phenylalanine or tryptophan. Each record gives: clone size, D gene, J gene, V gene, CDR3 protein, CDR3 DNA. D genes are given only for firm matches. Rows may omit the clone size; those that give it use once, few, many or a size class.

few	NA	TRBJ1-2	TRBV6-5	CATHRGHSRGYTF	TGTGCCACCCATAGGGGACACTCGAGGGGCTACACCTTC
NA	NA	TRBJ1-6	TRBV27	CASKSRSSYNSPLHF	TGTGCCAGCAAATCCAGGAGCTCCTATAATTCACCCCTCCACTTT
few	NA	TRBJ1-1	TRBV2	CASSEFGGRNSNTEAFF	TGTGCCAGCAGTGAATTTGGGGGCCGGAACTCCAACACTGAAGCTTTCTTT
NA	NA	TRBJ2-5	TRBV5-6	CASSWGPGGETQYF	TGTGCCAGCAGCTGGGGGCCGGGCGGGGAGACCCAGTACTTC
once	NA	TRBJ1-2	TRBV7-8	CASEQGAGYTF	TGTGCCAGCGAACAGGGCGCTGGCTACACCTTC
NA	TRBD1	TRBJ1-6	TRBV28	CASSLRTGPWSHSPLHF	TGTGCCAGCAGTTTACGGACAGGCCCGTGGTCTCATTCACCCCTCCACTTT
NA	NA	TRBJ1-4	TRBV4-1	CASSQDALPTNEKLFF	TGCGCCAGCAGCCAAGATGCCCTTCCAACTAATGAAAAACTGTTTTTT
NA	NA	TRBJ2-5	TRBV7-2	CASSLDLSETQYF	TGTGCCAGCAGCTTAGACCTCTCGGAGACCCAGTACTTC
NA	NA	TRBJ2-1	TRBV11-3	CASSLSAIDFNEQFF	TGTGCCAGCAGCCTATCGGCCATAGACTTCAATGAGCAGTTCTTC
few	NA	TRBJ1-5	TRBV2	CASSKMGGHQPQHF	TGTGCCAGCAGTAAAATGGGGGGCCATCAGCCCCAGCATTTT
NA	NA	TRBJ1-2	TRBV19	CASSIGQVYGYTF	TGTGCCAGTAGTATCGGGCAGGTTTATGGCTACACCTTC
NA	NA	TRBJ1-2	TRBV6-1	CASRESAANYGYTF	TGTGCCAGCAGAGAATCGGCAGCTAACTATGGCTACACCTTC
NA	NA	TRBJ1-6	TRBV7-2	CASSSRGSNSPLHF	TGTGCCAGCAGCTCAAGGGGATCAAATTCACCCCTCCACTTT
NA	NA	TRBJ1-1	TRBV7-2	CASRKGFAEAFF	TGTGCCAGTAGAAAGGGCTTCGCTGAAGCTTTCTTT
NA	TRBD1	TRBJ1-6	TRBV5-1	CASSLPDRGSNSPLHF	TGCGCCAGCAGCTTACCAGACAGGGGTAGTAATTCACCCCTCCACTTT
NA	NA	TRBJ2-2	TRBV7-9	CASSLVLVAGELFF	TGTGCCAGCAGCTTAGTTTTGGTCGCGGGGGAGCTGTTTTTT
NA	NA	TRBJ2-7	TRBV9	CASSVEGTLGEQYF	TGTGCCAGCAGCGTAGAGGGGACATTGGGTGAGCAGTACTTC
NA	NA	TRBJ2-5	TRBV5-1	CASSLLAPQETQYF	TGCGCCAGCAGCTTGCTAGCCCCGCAAGAGACCCAGTACTTC
NA	NA	TRBJ2-3	TRBV11-2	CASSPSTDTQYF	TGTGCCAGCAGCCCTAGCACAGATACGCAGTATTTT
NA	TRBD1	TRBJ2-3	TRBV5-4	CASSAATGADTQYF	TGTGCCAGCAGCGCGGCGACAGGGGCAGATACGCAGTATTTT
once	TRBD1	TRBJ1-4	TRBV19	CASSISGGAWEKLFF	TGTGCCAGTAGTATTTCAGGGGGCGCGTGGGAAAAACTGTTTTTT
NA	NA	TRBJ2-3	TRBV6-4	CASSVNGEGSDTQYF	TGTGCCAGCAGTGTTAACGGGGAAGGGTCAGATACGCAGTATTTT
NA	NA	TRBJ1-3	TRBV25-1	CASSNRVRSDTIYF	TGTGCCAGCTCCAACAGGGTCCGGTCTGACACCATATATTTT
NA	NA	TRBJ1-3	TRBV5-6	CASSLDQGNTIYF	TGTGCCAGCAGCTTGGATCAGGGAAACACCATATATTTT
once	NA	TRBJ1-2	TRBV5-4	CASSLYGGGYTF	TGTGCCAGCAGCTTGTATGGGGGAGGCTACACCTTC
NA	TRBD2	TRBJ2-5	TRBV10-1	CASSESNRGGQETQYF	TGCGCCAGCAGTGAGTCGAACCGGGGGGGCCAGGAGACCCAGTACTTC
NA	NA	TRBJ2-5	TRBV6-1	CASSEAGFQETQYF	TGTGCCAGCAGTGAAGCGGGATTCCAAGAGACCCAGTACTTC
NA	NA	TRBJ2-5	TRBV7-8	CASSFGTYSETQYF	TGTGCCAGCAGCTTCGGGACATATTCAGAGACCCAGTACTTC
NA	NA	TRBJ2-3	TRBV5-6	CASSLGIGTDTQYF	TGTGCCAGCAGCTTGGGGATTGGTACAGATACGCAGTATTTT
NA	NA	TRBJ2-1	TRBV27	CASSIAIYNEQFF	TGTGCCAGCAGTATAGCGATCTACAATGAGCAGTTCTTC
NA	TRBD1	TRBJ1-2	TRBV5-8	CASSLLRGRDYGYTF	TGTGCCAGCAGCTTGCTAAGGGGGCGAGACTATGGCTACACCTTC
once	NA	TRBJ1-2	TRBV4-2	CASSQDGRQGNYGYTF	TGTGCCAGCAGCCAAGATGGCCGTCAGGGAAACTATGGCTACACCTTC
NA	NA	TRBJ1-3	TRBV6-5	CASSYSMGVSGNTIYF	TGTGCCAGCAGTTACTCTATGGGGGTTTCTGGAAACACCATATATTTT
NA	TRBD1	TRBJ2-7	TRBV7-3	CASSLTSEDRGYEQYF	TGTGCCAGCAGCTTAACATCGGAGGACAGGGGGTACGAGCAGTACTTC
NA	NA	TRBJ1-2	TRBV4-3	CASSHYQGPYGYTF	TGCGCCAGCAGCCACTACCAGGGGCCTTATGGCTACACCTTC
NA	TRBD1	TRBJ2-2	TRBV7-8	CASSFRTGATNTGELFF	TGTGCCAGCAGCTTTCGGACAGGGGCCACGAACACCGGGGAGCTGTTTTTT
NA	NA	TRBJ2-4	TRBV4-1	CASSQEPTNLVQNIQYF	TGCGCCAGCAGCCAAGAGCCGACAAATTTAGTGCAAAACATTCAGTACTTC
NA	TRBD1	TRBJ1-4	TRBV2	CASSEAPGQGSEKLFF	TGTGCCAGCAGTGAAGCGCCTGGACAGGGAAGTGAAAAACTGTTTTTT
NA	NA	TRBJ2-7	TRBV7-2	CASSPGSYEQYF	TGTGCCAGCAGCCCAGGGTCCTACGAGCAGTACTTC
NA	TRBD2	TRBJ2-5	TRBV2	CASRRTSGGQAQYF	TGTGCCAGCAGAAGGACTAGCGGGGGGCAGGCCCAGTACTTC
once	TRBD2	TRBJ2-1	TRBV6-6	CASTLSGTSYTNEQFF	TGTGCCAGCACTCTATCCGGGACTAGCTATACCAATGAGCAGTTCTTC